Listed below are T cell receptor beta chains from one sample, sequenced in a study of T cell responses to AZD1222 COVID-19 vaccine. Data came from immunoSEQ multiplex PCR; TCRdb stores just in-frame clones and leaves some out. The table shows about 140,000 clones, with around 93% occurring only once. This specimen consisted of peripheral blood, obtained 28 days after the second AZD1222 dose. The source is an adult who received the AZD1222 COVID-19 vaccine. CDR3s include the opening cysteine and the closing phenylalanine or tryptophan. A D gene is named only where the DNA matches it firmly. Clone size appears in some rows only: once, few, many, or a class for an expanded clone.

V	J	size	D	DNA	CDR3
TRBV7-8	TRBJ2-7	few	NA	TGTGCCAGCAGCTTAACCAGGGGGGCCTACGAGCAGTACTTC	CASSLTRGAYEQYF
TRBV7-9	TRBJ1-2	NA	TRBD1	TGTGCCAGCAGTCGGCCGGGACAGAACCTTCATGGCTACACCTTC	CASSRPGQNLHGYTF
TRBV5-8	TRBJ1-5	NA	TRBD1	TGTGCCAGCAGCAACGGACAGGGCAATCAGCCCCAGCATTTT	CASSNGQGNQPQHF
TRBV7-9	TRBJ1-5	NA	NA	TGTGCCAGCAGCTCAAACAGGTATAATCAGCCCCAGCATTTT	CASSSNRYNQPQHF
TRBV30	TRBJ1-5	NA	NA	TGTGCCTGGAGACGGGACGGTGATCAGCCCCAGCATTTT	CAWRRDGDQPQHF
TRBV5-1	TRBJ1-6	NA	TRBD1	TGCGCCAGCAGCTCCGGACAGGGCAGTTCACCCCTCCACTTT	CASSSGQGSSPLHF
TRBV5-5	TRBJ2-2	NA	NA	TGTGCCAGCAGCTTGTGGTACAGGGCGAACACCGGGGAGCTGTTTTTT	CASSLWYRANTGELFF
TRBV18	TRBJ2-5	once	NA	TGTGCCAGCTCACTAAGGATATCGAACCAAGAGACCCAGTACTTC	CASSLRISNQETQYF
TRBV2	TRBJ1-2	NA	TRBD1	TGTGCCAGCAAGTCAGGGGGCTATGGCTACACCTTC	CASKSGGYGYTF
TRBV9	TRBJ2-3	NA	TRBD2	TGTGCCAGCAGCGGAACCGGGACTAGCGGCACAGATACGCAGTATTTT	CASSGTGTSGTDTQYF
TRBV4-2	TRBJ2-7	NA	TRBD2	TGTGCCAGCAGCCAAGCACAGCGGGGGCGAGCCTACGAGCAGTACTTC	CASSQAQRGRAYEQYF
TRBV19	TRBJ2-1	NA	TRBD2	TGTGCCAGTAGTTTATCTAGCGGGGGTAGCTCCTACAATGAGCAGTTCTTC	CASSLSSGGSSYNEQFF
TRBV12-3/TRBV12-4	TRBJ2-5	NA	TRBD1	TGTGCCAGCAGCTCGCGGGGCGACAGGGGCCTCCACTTC	CASSSRGDRGLHF
TRBV7-9	TRBJ1-4	few	NA	TGTGCCAGCACCGACAGCTATAATGAAAAACTGTTTTTT	CASTDSYNEKLFF
TRBV9	TRBJ1-2	NA	NA	TGTGCCAGCAGCGTAGCTCCTAAATCGCAGGCCCTCTATGGCTACACCTTC	CASSVAPKSQALYGYTF
TRBV18	TRBJ1-1	NA	NA	TGTGCCAGCTCACCGGAATCAGGGGAGAGCGGTGAAGCTTTCTTT	CASSPESGESGEAFF
TRBV7-9	TRBJ2-1	NA	TRBD1	TGTGCCAGCAGCCGAACAGGGGATGAGCAGTTCTTC	CASSRTGDEQFF
TRBV6-5	TRBJ2-7	NA	NA	TGTGCCAGCAAGGGGAACTACGAGCAGTACTTC	CASKGNYEQYF
TRBV4-3	TRBJ2-7	NA	TRBD1	TGCGCCAGCAGCCCCGGGACAGGGTTCTACGAGCAGTACTTC	CASSPGTGFYEQYF
TRBV6-2/TRBV6-3	TRBJ2-2	NA	NA	TGTGCCAGCAGTGACATTAGGGACCTGGCCCCCGGGGAGCTGTTTTTT	CASSDIRDLAPGELFF
TRBV12-3/TRBV12-4	TRBJ2-5	NA	NA	TGTGCCAGCAGTTCAGGGCTAAGCGTGGCCCAGTACTTC	CASSSGLSVAQYF
TRBV30	TRBJ1-5	once	TRBD1	TGTGCCTGGAGTGATACAGGGGTGGCTCAGCCCCAGCATTTT	CAWSDTGVAQPQHF
TRBV6-2/TRBV6-3	TRBJ2-1	NA	TRBD2	TGTGCCAGCAGCCGCGCCGGGGGCGGGGGGTTCAATGAGCAGTTCTTC	CASSRAGGGGFNEQFF
TRBV28	TRBJ2-3	NA	NA	TGTGCCAGCAGCTCGACCTGGGGGACAGATACGCAGTATTTT	CASSSTWGTDTQYF
TRBV19	TRBJ1-6	NA	NA	TGTGCCAGTAGTATTCATGTGGGGTCCAATTCACCCCTCCACTTT	CASSIHVGSNSPLHF
TRBV2	TRBJ1-2	NA	NA	TGTGCCAGCAGTGCTAACGAGAGAGGTGGCTACACCTTC	CASSANERGGYTF
TRBV6-5	TRBJ2-2	NA	NA	TGTGCCAGCAGTTACTCTACGGGATTGAACACCGGGGAGCTGTTTTTT	CASSYSTGLNTGELFF
TRBV6-2/TRBV6-3	TRBJ1-2	NA	TRBD1	TGTGCCAGCAGTTACTCGACAGGGAACAACTATGGCTACACCTTC	CASSYSTGNNYGYTF
TRBV19	TRBJ2-1	once	NA	TGTGCCAGTAGTCCCGACAGGATCCCGGGCAATGAGCAGTTCTTC	CASSPDRIPGNEQFF
TRBV6-6	TRBJ2-3	once	NA	TGTGCCAGCAGTCAACTTCGAATCGGAGATACGCAGTATTTT	CASSQLRIGDTQYF
TRBV14	TRBJ1-2	NA	NA	TGTGCCAGCAGCCAACAGAGGGGGAGCTATGGCTACACCTTC	CASSQQRGSYGYTF
TRBV3-1/TRBV3-2	TRBJ1-2	NA	NA	TGTGCCAGCAGCCAAACTCCAGGGTGGGGCTACACCTTC	CASSQTPGWGYTF
TRBV21-1	TRBJ1-2	NA	NA	TGTGCCAGCAGCTCACACAGACAGGGCCCTAACTATGGCTACACCTTC	CASSSHRQGPNYGYTF
TRBV6-2/TRBV6-3	TRBJ1-2	NA	NA	TGTGCCAGCAGTTACGTGATAGGGGGATCCTATGGCTACACCTTC	CASSYVIGGSYGYTF
TRBV11-3	TRBJ1-6	NA	TRBD1	TGTGCCAGCAGCTTAGGAGGGACAGGGGGTTGGTCACCCCTCCACTTT	CASSLGGTGGWSPLHF
TRBV12-3/TRBV12-4	TRBJ2-7	NA	NA	TGTGCCAGCAGAACGAGCGAGGGGGACGAGCAGTACTTC	CASRTSEGDEQYF
TRBV19	TRBJ2-5	NA	TRBD2	TGTGCCAGTAGCAGACTAGCGGGGTACCAAGAGACCCAGTACTTC	CASSRLAGYQETQYF
TRBV29-1	TRBJ2-3	NA	TRBD2	TGCAGCACCTTAGGGACTAGCGGGGAGACAGATACGCAGTATTTT	CSTLGTSGETDTQYF
TRBV19	TRBJ1-2	NA	NA	TGTGCCAGTAGTGACCCTCAGGCGGCAATATATGGCTACACCTTC	CASSDPQAAIYGYTF
TRBV6-5	TRBJ2-1	NA	TRBD1	TGTGCCAGCAGTTACTCCTCGGGACAGGGCGATGAGCAGTTCTTC	CASSYSSGQGDEQFF
TRBV4-1	TRBJ1-1	NA	NA	TGCGCCAGCAGCCAAGTCCGAAGAGTGGGGAACACTGAAGCTTTCTTT	CASSQVRRVGNTEAFF
TRBV19	TRBJ1-1	NA	NA	TGTGCCAGTAGTATAGATCCCGGGTTCCGAATTGAAGCTTTCTTT	CASSIDPGFRIEAFF
TRBV7-2	TRBJ2-5	once	NA	TGTGCCAGCAGCTTAAAAAGCGGGGAGACCCAGTACTTC	CASSLKSGETQYF
TRBV10-3	TRBJ2-5	NA	NA	TGTGCCATCAGTGAGTCTGAGAGTGAGACCCAGTACTTC	CAISESESETQYF
TRBV6-6	TRBJ1-4	NA	NA	TGTGCCAGCAGTTACTCGTTCAGGGCAGGGGATGAAAAACTGTTTTTT	CASSYSFRAGDEKLFF
TRBV4-1	TRBJ1-6	NA	NA	TGCGCCAGCAGCCAAGGAAAGAGGGGCTTTCAGAATTCACCCCTCCACTTT	CASSQGKRGFQNSPLHF
TRBV5-1	TRBJ2-2	NA	TRBD1	TGCGCCAGCAGCTCTCGACAGGGCGGCGGGGAGCTGTTTTTT	CASSSRQGGGELFF
TRBV7-9	TRBJ1-1	NA	NA	TGTGCCAGCAGCCCCTCAGGGTCCACTGAAGCTTTCTTT	CASSPSGSTEAFF
TRBV6-5	TRBJ1-1	NA	NA	TGTGCCAGCAGGAGGGGAGGGGCCACTGAAGCTTTCTTT	CASRRGGATEAFF
TRBV5-4	TRBJ1-2	few	TRBD1	TGTGCCAGCAGCTCGGGACAGGGGTGGTATGGCTACACCTTC	CASSSGQGWYGYTF
TRBV30	TRBJ1-5	NA	NA	TGTGCCTGGAGTGTGCCGCCTCCGGGGCCAGAATATAGCAATCAGCCCCAGCATTTT	CAWSVPPPGPEYSNQPQHF
TRBV19	TRBJ2-7	NA	NA	TGTGCCAGTAGCCCGCGGTCTTTCCACGAGCAGTACTTC	CASSPRSFHEQYF
TRBV5-6	TRBJ2-1	NA	NA	TGTGCCAGCAGTTACGGGGGTGAGCAGTTCTTC	CASSYGGEQFF
TRBV5-4	TRBJ1-4	NA	NA	TGTGCCAGCAGCTTGGGGCCGTTCGCAACTAATGAAAAACTGTTTTTT	CASSLGPFATNEKLFF